Listed here is a single T cell receptor beta chain. No antigen is known for it. The data derive from a study of OX40 agonist ivuxolimab in advanced cancers. About the study: Patient treatment consisted of intravenous ivuxolimab administration every 2 weeks at 0.01 to 10 mg/kg. Findings and caveats of the study: At 0.1 to 3.0 mg/kg and by week 6, clonal expansion occurred in CD4+ and CD8+ blood T cells. CD8+ T cells were the subset that, on average, had more expanded clones than CD4+.

Some clones are missing from TCRdb's copy, which holds only in-frame ones; the method was immunoSEQ multiplex PCR. The data show 70,000 to 95,000 clones, approximately 95% seen once. CDR1 and CDR2 from the germline V gene are SGHVS and FQNEAQ. This CDR3 contains 15 residues. V gene TRBV7-8 combines with J gene TRBJ2-1, with D possibly matching TRBD2 (5 bases). The clonotype comes from an adult with an advanced solid tumor such as melanoma, head and neck, liver or kidney cancer. The material was CD4+ or CD8+ T cells sorted from blood, obtained in a trial of the OX40 agonist ivuxolimab. The CDR3 region has the DNA TGTGCAACCAAGCGAGCGGAAAGCTCCTACAATGAGCAGTTCTTC. This gives the protein CATKRAESSYNEQFF.